This TCR beta chain was sequenced during a study of blood T cells in healthy people across ages. General study findings and limits: A greater number of naive CD4+ cells and higher diversity distinguished long-lived donors from aged donors.

In the case of this clonotype: Antigen specificity is unknown.

The second PCR ran about 6 to 11 cycles with a sample-barcoded 5' primer and J-beta primers. A tag from a template-switch adaptor with 12 random nucleotides marked each cDNA molecule. TCRdb re-analysed the 5' RACE reads in MiXCR, keeping a single row per CDR3 protein. The sample lists about 1.4 million distinct CDR3 sequences; roughly 59% were seen once. Isolating PBMCs gave at least 7 million of these cells per sample. At least 6 micrograms of total RNA were extracted per sample. This receptor was taken from a man between 18 and 35 years old in good health. The sample was blood.

This CDR3 reads CASSFPSLAEGADTQYF. Written as DNA, the CDR3 is TGTGCCAGCAGTTTCCCCTCCCTAGCGGAGGGGGCAGATACGCAGTATTTT. The V gene is TRBV28, the J gene TRBJ2-3, with a possible D match to TRBD2 (7 bases). Germline assignment: CDR1 MDHEN and CDR2 SYDVKM. The CDR3 loop spans 17 amino acids. V was trimmed by 3 bases and J by 4 bases, leaving 20 bases between them.